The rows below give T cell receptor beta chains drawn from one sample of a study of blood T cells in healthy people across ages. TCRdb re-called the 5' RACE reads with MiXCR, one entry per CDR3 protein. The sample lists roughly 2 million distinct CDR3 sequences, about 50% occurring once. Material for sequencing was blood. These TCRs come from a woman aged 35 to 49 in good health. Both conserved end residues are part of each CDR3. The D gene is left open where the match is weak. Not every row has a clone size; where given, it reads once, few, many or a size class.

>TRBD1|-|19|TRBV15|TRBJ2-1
CATSSRGNGGQGVYNEQLF
TGTGCCACCAGCTCCCGAGGTAATGGCGGACAGGGAGTCTACAATGAGCAGTTATTC
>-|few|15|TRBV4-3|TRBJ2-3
CASSQDHWRTDTQYF
TGCGCCAGCAGCCAAGACCACTGGCGCACAGATACGCAGTATTTT
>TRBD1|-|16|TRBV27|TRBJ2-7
CASSLTGTGIPYEQYF
TGTGCCAGCAGTTTGACCGGGACAGGGATTCCCTACGAGCAGTACTTC
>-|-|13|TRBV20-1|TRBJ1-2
CSARGGATDGYTF
TGCAGTGCTAGGGGTGGGGCCACGGATGGCTACACCTTC
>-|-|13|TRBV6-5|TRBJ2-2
CASLPRGSGELFF
TGTGCCAGCCTCCCTCGTGGGTCCGGGGAGCTGTTTTTT
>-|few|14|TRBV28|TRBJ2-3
CASSSTGLSDTQYF
TGTGCCAGCAGCTCTACAGGGTTATCAGATACGCAGTATTTT
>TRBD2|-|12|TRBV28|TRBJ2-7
CACRRGVDEQYF
TGTGCCTGCAGGCGGGGGGTCGATGAGCAGTACTTC
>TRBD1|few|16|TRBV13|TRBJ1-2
CASSSLGQGANYGYTF
TGTGCCAGCAGCTCGCTAGGGCAGGGGGCGAACTATGGCTACACCTTC
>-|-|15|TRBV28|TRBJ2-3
CASSTSRALTETQYF
TGTGCCAGCAGCACCTCCCGTGCCCTCACAGAGACGCAGTATTTT
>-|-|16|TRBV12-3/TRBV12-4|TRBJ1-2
CASSQNLWGNNYGYTF
TGTGCCAGCAGTCAGAACTTATGGGGGAACAACTATGGCTACACCTTC
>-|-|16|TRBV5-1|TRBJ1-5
CASSLDGRGREGPQHF
TGCGCCAGCAGCTTGGACGGCAGGGGACGAGAGGGGCCCCAGCATTTT
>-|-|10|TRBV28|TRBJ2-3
CASMSITQYF
TGTGCCAGCATGTCAATTACGCAGTATTTT
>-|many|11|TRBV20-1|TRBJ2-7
CSAADTYEQYF
TGCAGTGCTGCGGACACCTACGAGCAGTACTTC
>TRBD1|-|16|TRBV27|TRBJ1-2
CASSRLGTGDSYGYTF
TGTGCCAGCAGTCGATTGGGGACAGGGGATAGCTATGGCTACACCTTC
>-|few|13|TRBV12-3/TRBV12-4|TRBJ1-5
CASSLSGDSPQHF
TGTGCCAGCAGTTTGTCAGGCGATAGCCCCCAGCATTTT
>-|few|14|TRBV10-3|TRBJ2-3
CAITRSGSTDTQYF
TGTGCCATCACTAGGAGCGGGAGCACAGATACGCAGTATTTT
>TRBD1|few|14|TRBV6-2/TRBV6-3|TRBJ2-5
CASSSTGQFETQYF
TGTGCCAGCAGCTCGACGGGACAGTTCGAGACCCAGTACTTC
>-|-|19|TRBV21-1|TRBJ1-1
CASSKIWDRGHSAGTEAFF
TGTGCCAGCAGCAAAATTTGGGACAGGGGTCACAGCGCGGGAACTGAAGCTTTCTTT
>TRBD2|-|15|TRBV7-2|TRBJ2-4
CASSFRPGLEDIQYF
TGTGCCAGCAGCTTCCGCCCCGGACTAGAGGACATTCAGTACTTC
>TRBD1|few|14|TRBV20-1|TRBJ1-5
CSALDRGLPQPQHF
TGCAGTGCCCTGGACAGGGGGCTTCCTCAGCCCCAGCATTTT